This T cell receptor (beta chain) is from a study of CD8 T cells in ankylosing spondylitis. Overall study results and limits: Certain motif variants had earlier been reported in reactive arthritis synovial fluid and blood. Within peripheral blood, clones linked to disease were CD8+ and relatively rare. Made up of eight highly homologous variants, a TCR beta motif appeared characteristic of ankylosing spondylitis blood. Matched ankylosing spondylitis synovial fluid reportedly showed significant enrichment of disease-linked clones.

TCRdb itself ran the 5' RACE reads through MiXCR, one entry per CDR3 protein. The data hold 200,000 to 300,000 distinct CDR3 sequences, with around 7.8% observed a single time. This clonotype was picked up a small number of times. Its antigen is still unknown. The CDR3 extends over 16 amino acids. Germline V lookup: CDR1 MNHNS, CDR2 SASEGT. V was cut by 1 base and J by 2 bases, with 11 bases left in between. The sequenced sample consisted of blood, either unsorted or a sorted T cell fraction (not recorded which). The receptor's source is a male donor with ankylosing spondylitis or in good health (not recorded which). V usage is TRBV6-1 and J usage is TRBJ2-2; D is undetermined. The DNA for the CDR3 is TGTGCCAGCAGTGAAGAGGGAACAGCTAACACCGGGGAGCTGTTTTTT. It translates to CASSEEGTANTGELFF.